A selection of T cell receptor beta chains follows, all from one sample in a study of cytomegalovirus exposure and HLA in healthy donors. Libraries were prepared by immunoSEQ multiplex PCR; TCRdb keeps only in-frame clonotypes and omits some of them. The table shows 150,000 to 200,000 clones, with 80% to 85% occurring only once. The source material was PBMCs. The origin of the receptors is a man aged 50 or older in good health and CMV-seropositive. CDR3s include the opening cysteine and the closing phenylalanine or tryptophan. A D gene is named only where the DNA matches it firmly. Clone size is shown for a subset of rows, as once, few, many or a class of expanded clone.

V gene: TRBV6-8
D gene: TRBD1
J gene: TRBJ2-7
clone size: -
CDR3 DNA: TGTGCCAGCAGCCCCCCTAAGAGACAGGGTCCACACTCCTACGAGCAGTACTTC
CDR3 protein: CASSPPKRQGPHSYEQYF

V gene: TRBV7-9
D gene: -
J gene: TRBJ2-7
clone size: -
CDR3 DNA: TGTGCCAGCAGCCTGGAGGCCAACTACGAGCAGTACTTC
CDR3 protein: CASSLEANYEQYF

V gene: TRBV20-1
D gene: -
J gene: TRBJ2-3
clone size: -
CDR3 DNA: TGCAGTGGCGGTTTTACAGATACGCAGTATTTT
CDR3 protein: CSGGFTDTQYF

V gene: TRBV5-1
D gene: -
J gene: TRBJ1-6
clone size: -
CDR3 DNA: TGCGCCAGCAGCTTGGGGCCGGGGGTGCGAAATTCACCCCTCCACTTT
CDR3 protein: CASSLGPGVRNSPLHF

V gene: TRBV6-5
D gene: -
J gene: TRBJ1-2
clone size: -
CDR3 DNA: TGTGCCAGCAGTTTCCCCGGCAGGGATCCCGACTACACCTTC
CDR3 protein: CASSFPGRDPDYTF

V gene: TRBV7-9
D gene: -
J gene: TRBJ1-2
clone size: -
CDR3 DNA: TGTGCCAGCAGCCCCCAGACCGGGACTTTTGACTACACCTTC
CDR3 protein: CASSPQTGTFDYTF

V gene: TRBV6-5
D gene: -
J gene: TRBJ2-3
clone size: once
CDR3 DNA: TGTGCCAGCAGGAGGGGGATTAGCACAGATACGCAGTATTTT
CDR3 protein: CASRRGISTDTQYF

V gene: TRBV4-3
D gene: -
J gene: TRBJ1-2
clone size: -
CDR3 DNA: TGCGCCAGCAGCCAAGGGACAGCTAGTGATGGCTACACCTTC
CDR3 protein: CASSQGTASDGYTF

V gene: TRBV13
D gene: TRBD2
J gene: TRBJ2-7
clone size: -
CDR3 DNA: TGTGCCAGCAGCTCCGGGACTAGCGGGGTCAAACTCTACGAGCAGTACTTC
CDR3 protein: CASSSGTSGVKLYEQYF

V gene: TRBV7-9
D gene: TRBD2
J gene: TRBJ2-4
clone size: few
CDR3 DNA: TGTGCCAGCAGCCCCATTGGCGGGAGGGCTGAGGGGGCCAAAAACATTCAGTACTTC
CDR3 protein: CASSPIGGRAEGAKNIQYF

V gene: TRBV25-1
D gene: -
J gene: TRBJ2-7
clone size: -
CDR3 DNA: TGTGCCAGCAGAAAAGGCAACTACGAGCAGTACTTC
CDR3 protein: CASRKGNYEQYF

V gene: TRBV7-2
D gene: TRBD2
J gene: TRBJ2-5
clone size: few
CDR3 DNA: TGTGCCAGCAGCTTAGTCTCTGGTCGGGCGGGGGGGATGGAGACCCAGTACTTC
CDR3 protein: CASSLVSGRAGGMETQYF

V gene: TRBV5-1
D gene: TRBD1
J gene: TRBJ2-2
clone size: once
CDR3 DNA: TGCGCCAGCAGCGTGACAGGGGGGCGCACCGGGGAGCTGTTTTTT
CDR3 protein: CASSVTGGRTGELFF

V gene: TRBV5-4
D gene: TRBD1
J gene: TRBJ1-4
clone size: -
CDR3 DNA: TGTGCCAGCAGCGGCGGGACAGGGGGCCGGGGTGAAAAACTGTTTTTT
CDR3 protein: CASSGGTGGRGEKLFF

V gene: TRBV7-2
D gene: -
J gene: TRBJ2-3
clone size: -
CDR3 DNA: TGTGCCAGCAGCTGGGGGGCTCGCGGGGGTGGTACAGATACGCAGTATTTT
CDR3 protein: CASSWGARGGGTDTQYF

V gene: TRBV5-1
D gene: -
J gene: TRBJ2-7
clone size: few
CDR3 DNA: TGCGCCAGCAGCTTGACGTTATCGGGGAGCTCCTACGAGCAGTACTTC
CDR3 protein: CASSLTLSGSSYEQYF

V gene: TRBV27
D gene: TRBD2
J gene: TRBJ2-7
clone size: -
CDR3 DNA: TGTGCCAGCAGTTTCTTAGGGGGTAGCGGGGGGGCCTACGAGCAGTACTTC
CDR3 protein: CASSFLGGSGGAYEQYF

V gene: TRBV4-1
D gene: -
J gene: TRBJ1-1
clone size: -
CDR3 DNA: TGCGCCAGCAGCCAACGACCCCCTGGACAACCGCAAGCTTTCTTT
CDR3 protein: CASSQRPPGQPQAFF

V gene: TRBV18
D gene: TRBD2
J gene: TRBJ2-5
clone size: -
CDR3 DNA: TGTGCCAGCTCCAGGCGGGGGACGGAGGAGACCCAGTACTTC
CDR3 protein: CASSRRGTEETQYF

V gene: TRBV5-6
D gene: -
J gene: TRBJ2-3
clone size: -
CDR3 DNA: TGTGCCAGCAGCTCCACAGGGAAAAGCACAGATACGCAGTATTTT
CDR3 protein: CASSSTGKSTDTQYF

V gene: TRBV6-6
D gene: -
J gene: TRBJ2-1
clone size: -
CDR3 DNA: TGTGCCAGCAGTAAACCTAGAGCGGACCTTTTAGATGAGCAGTTCTTC
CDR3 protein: CASSKPRADLLDEQFF

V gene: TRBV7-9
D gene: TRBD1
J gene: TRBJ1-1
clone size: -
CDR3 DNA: TGTGCCAGCAGCTTGACAGGGAGTCACACTGAAGCTTTCTTT
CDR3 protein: CASSLTGSHTEAFF

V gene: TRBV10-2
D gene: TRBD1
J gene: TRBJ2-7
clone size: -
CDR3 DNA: TGCGCCAGCAGTTCACAGGGGGAGGTCTACGAGCAGTACTTC
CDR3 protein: CASSSQGEVYEQYF

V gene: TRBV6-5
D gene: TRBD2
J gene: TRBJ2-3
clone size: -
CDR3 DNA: TGTGCCAGCAGTTACCCTGGGACTAGCGGGAATACGCAGTATTTT
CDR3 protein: CASSYPGTSGNTQYF

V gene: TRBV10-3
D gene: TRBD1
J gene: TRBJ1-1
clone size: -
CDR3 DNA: TGTGCCATCAGTGAGGGACAGGGGCTAAACACTGAAGCTTTCTTT
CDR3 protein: CAISEGQGLNTEAFF

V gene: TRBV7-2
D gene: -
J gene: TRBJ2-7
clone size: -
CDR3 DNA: TGTGCCAGCAGCTTTTCAGGAACAACCTACGAGCAGTACTTC
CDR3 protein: CASSFSGTTYEQYF

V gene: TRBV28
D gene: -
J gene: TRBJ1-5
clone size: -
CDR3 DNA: TGTGCCAGCAGTACGGCGGACTATAGCAATCAGCCCCAGCATTTT
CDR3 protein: CASSTADYSNQPQHF

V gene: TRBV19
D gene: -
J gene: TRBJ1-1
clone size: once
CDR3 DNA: TGTGCCAGTACACTCAGCCGGGGGTGGACTGAAGCTTTCTTT
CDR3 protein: CASTLSRGWTEAFF

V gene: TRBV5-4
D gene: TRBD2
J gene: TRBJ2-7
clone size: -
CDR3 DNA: TGTGCCAGCAGCCTAGCGGGAGAAGGCTACGAGCAGTACTTC
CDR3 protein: CASSLAGEGYEQYF

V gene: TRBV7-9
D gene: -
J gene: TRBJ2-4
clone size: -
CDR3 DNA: TGTGCCAGCACACCAGGGTTAGCCAAAAACATTCAGTACTTC
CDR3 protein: CASTPGLAKNIQYF

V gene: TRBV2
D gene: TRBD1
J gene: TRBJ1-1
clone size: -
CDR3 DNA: TGTGCCAGCAGAGGTTCCGGGACAGCACCCACTGAAGCTTTCTTT
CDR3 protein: CASRGSGTAPTEAFF

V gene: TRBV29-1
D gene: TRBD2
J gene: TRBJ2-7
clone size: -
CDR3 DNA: TGCAGCGTTGAACTTAGCGGGCCCTCCTACGAGCAGTACTTC
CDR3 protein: CSVELSGPSYEQYF

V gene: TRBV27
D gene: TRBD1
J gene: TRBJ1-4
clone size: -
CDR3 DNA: TGTGCCAGCACTACGACAGGGGGAGGTAATGAAAAACTGTTTTTT
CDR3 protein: CASTTTGGGNEKLFF

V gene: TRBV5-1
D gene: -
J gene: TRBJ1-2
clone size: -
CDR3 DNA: TGCGCCAGCAGCTTGGCCAGGCGGGGTCAGAGCTATGGCTACACCTTC
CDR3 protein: CASSLARRGQSYGYTF

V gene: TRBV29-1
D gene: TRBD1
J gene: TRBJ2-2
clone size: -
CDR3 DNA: TGCAGCGTTGAGCAGGGGGCTGCCGGGGAGCTGTTTTTT
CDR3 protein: CSVEQGAAGELFF

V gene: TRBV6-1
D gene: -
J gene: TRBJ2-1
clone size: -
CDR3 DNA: TGTGCCAGTTCGGAGACCCTATACAATGAGCAGTTCTTC
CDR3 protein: CASSETLYNEQFF

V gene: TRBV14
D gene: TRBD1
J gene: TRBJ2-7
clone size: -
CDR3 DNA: TGTGCCAGCAGCCCGGGACAGGGGTTGTACGAGCAGTACTTC
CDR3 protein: CASSPGQGLYEQYF

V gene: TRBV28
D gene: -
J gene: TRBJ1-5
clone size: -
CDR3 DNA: TGTGCCAGCAGTAGGGGCGGGGGCAGTCAGCCCCAGCATTTT
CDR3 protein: CASSRGGGSQPQHF

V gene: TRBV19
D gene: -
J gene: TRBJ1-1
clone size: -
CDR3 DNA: TGTGCCAGTAGTATAGATTGGGGGACAACTAACACTGAAGCTTTCTTT
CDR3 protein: CASSIDWGTTNTEAFF

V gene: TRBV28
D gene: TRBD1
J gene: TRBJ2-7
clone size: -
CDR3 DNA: TGTGCCAGCAGTTTCTCCGGGACAGGGAACGAGCAGTACTTC
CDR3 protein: CASSFSGTGNEQYF

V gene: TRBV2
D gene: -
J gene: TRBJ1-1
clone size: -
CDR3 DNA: TGTGCCAGCAGTGAAGGGGGTGCGAGTTGGGGAGGCGACACTGAAGCTTTCTTT
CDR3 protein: CASSEGGASWGGDTEAFF

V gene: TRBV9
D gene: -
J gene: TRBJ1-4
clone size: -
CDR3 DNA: TGTGCCAGCAGCGTTGGGCTGACTAATGAAAAACTGTTTTTT
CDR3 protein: CASSVGLTNEKLFF

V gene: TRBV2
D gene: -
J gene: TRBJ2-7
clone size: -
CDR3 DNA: TGTTTTTTCAAGCAGAAGGCGGCATACGAGCAGTACTTC
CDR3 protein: CFFKQKAAYEQYF

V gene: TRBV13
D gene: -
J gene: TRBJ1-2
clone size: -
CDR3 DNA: TGTGCCAGCAGCTTAGAGGGGGACAACTATGGCTACACCTTC
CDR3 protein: CASSLEGDNYGYTF

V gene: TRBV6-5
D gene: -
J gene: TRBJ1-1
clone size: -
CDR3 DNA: TGTGCCAGCAGTTATTTCGGGGAAGGGAACACTGAAGCTTTCTTT
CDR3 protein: CASSYFGEGNTEAFF

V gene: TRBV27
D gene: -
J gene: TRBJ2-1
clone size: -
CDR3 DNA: TGTGCCAGCAGTCATCTCCAACTAGACCATGAGCAGTTCTTC
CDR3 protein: CASSHLQLDHEQFF

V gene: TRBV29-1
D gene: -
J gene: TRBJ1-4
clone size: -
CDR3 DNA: TGCAGCGTCGGGTGGGTGGATAATGAAAAACTGTTTTTT
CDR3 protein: CSVGWVDNEKLFF